These 5 T cell receptor beta chains were sequenced from one sample in a study of response to subunit inactivated influenza vaccine. TCRdb itself ran the RT-PCR reads through MiXCR, one entry per CDR3 protein. The table lists 650,000 to 800,000 distinct CDR3 sequences, roughly 20% of them singletons, with around 9.9% in the top ten. The input for sequencing was PBMCs from blood, taken around 5 days after vaccination. The receptor source for this set is a man in his forties or fifties who received an inactivated influenza vaccine.

V and J are TRBV4-2 and TRBJ2-5; 8 nucleotides line up with TRBD1. The V gene's germline CDR1 is LGHNA and CDR2 YNFKEQ. Unmatched junction bases numbered 6, after V lost 1 base and J lost 5 bases. This CDR3 spans 15 amino acids. The CDR3, as DNA: TGTGCCAGCAGCCAAGCCAGGGGGCAGGGGGAGACCCAGTACTTC. Translating it yields CASSQARGQGETQYF.

This clonotype turned up a few times. Here the CDR3 DNA reads TGCAGCGTCCGCCGGGGCGTCGGTGAGCAGTTCTTC. It translates to CSVRRGVGEQFF. The chain uses TRBV29-1 and TRBJ2-1, with D tentatively TRBD1 or TRBD2 (5 bases each). Germline V gives CDR1 SQVTM, CDR2 ANQGSEA. V shed 6 bases and J shed 9 bases, with 15 bases lying between them. The CDR3 contains 12 residues.

The chain combines TRBV20-1 with TRBJ2-1, with TRBD2 identical over 7 bases. Per the germline V gene, CDR1 is DFQATT and CDR2 is SNEGSKA (reference sequence). The V segment lost 8 bases and the J segment 8 bases; nucleotides outside the gene matches: 18. CDR3 size: 15 residues. The chain's CDR3 is CSSPSGGSLIHEQFF. The CDR3 region has the DNA TGCAGTTCCCCGAGTGGCGGGAGTCTGATCCATGAGCAGTTCTTC.

Ten or more counts support this clonotype. V gene TRBV25-1 combines with J gene TRBJ2-3; D is unclear. Germline CDR1 is MGHDK and CDR2 is SYGVNS. V gave up 6 bases and J gave up 0 bases, with 7 bases separating them. CDR3 length: 13 residues. The chain's CDR3 is CASRQFSTDTQYF. As DNA, the CDR3 is TGTGCCAGCAGACAGTTCAGCACAGATACGCAGTATTTT. The full variable domain, rest sourced from reference TRBV25-1 and TRBJ2-3, is EADIYQTPRYLVIGTGKKITLECSQTMGHDKMYWYQQDPGMELHLIHYSYGVNSTEKGDLSSESTVSRIRTEHFPLTLESARPSHTSQYLCASRQFSTDTQYFGPGTRLTVL.

This clonotype showed up many times. The V call is TRBV12-3 or TRBV12-4, the J call TRBJ2-1; tentatively, D is TRBD1 or TRBD2 (5 bases each). The CDR3 length is 15 residues. The germline V and J ends were trimmed by 3 bases and 4 bases, with 13 bases remaining between them. CDR3 loop: CASSFLGDRYNEQFF. The CDR3 DNA reads as TGTGCCAGCAGTTTTCTGGGGGACCGGTACAATGAGCAGTTCTTC.